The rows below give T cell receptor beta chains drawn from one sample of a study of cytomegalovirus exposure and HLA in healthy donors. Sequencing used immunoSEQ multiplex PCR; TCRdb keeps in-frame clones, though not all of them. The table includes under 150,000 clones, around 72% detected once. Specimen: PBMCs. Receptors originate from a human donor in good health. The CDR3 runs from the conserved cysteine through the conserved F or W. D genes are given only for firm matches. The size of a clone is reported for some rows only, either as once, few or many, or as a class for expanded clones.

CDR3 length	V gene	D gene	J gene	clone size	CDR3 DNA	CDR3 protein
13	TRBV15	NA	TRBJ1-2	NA	TGTGCCACCAGCGTCGGTTTTTCATATGGCTACACCTTC	CATSVGFSYGYTF
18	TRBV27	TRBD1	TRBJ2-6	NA	TGTGCCAGCAGTTTAGGGGACAGGGTTGTCTCTGGGGCCAACGTCCTGACTTTC	CASSLGDRVVSGANVLTF
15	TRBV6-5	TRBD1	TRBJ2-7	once	TGTGCCAGCAGGGTTAACAGGGGGCGCCCCTACGAGCAGTACTTC	CASRVNRGRPYEQYF
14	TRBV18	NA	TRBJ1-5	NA	TGTGCCAGCTCAGTGGCAGGGGGCAATCAGCCCCAGCATTTT	CASSVAGGNQPQHF
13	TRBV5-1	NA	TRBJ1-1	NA	TGCGCCAGCAGCTTGGAAGGTCGACAAAACGGTTTCTTT	CASSLEGRQNGFF
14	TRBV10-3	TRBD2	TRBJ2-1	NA	TGTGCCATCAAGGTCGCTAGCGGCAACAATGAGCAGTTCTTC	CAIKVASGNNEQFF
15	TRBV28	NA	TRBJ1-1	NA	TGTGCCAGCAGTTTAGTTAAGGGGCTGAACACTGAAGCTTTCTTT	CASSLVKGLNTEAFF
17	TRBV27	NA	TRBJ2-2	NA	TGTGCCAGCAGTTCCGGGAGGGAGGGGGCGGGGACCGGGGAGCTGTTTTTT	CASSSGREGAGTGELFF
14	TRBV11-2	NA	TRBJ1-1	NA	TGTGCCAGCACCGCCGAAGGAAGGCGGCTCAAAGCTTTCTTT	CASTAEGRRLKAFF
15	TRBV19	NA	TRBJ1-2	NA	TGTGCCAGTACCACGGTAGGCAGGGAAAGATATGGCTACACCTTC	CASTTVGRERYGYTF
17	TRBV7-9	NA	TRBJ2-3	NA	TGTTCCAGCAGCTTTCGGGTGACAGGGACTAGCACAGATACGCAGTATTTT	CSSSFRVTGTSTDTQYF
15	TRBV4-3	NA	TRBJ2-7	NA	TGCGCCAGCAGCCTACAAAGTCCGGGGGCCTACGAGCAGTACTTC	CASSLQSPGAYEQYF
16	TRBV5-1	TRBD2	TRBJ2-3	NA	TGCGCCAGCAGCTATATAGCGGGGATTAGCACAGATACGCAGTATTTT	CASSYIAGISTDTQYF
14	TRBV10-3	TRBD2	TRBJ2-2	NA	TGTGCCACCCGGGTAGCGGGAGAGACCGGGGAGCTGTTTTTT	CATRVAGETGELFF
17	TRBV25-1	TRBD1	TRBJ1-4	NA	TGTGCCAGCAGTGGAGACCGGGACAGGGTTCTTAATGAAAAACTGTTTTTT	CASSGDRDRVLNEKLFF
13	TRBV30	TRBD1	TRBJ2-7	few	TGTGCCTGGATACAGGGGCCCCGATACGAGCAGTACTTC	CAWIQGPRYEQYF
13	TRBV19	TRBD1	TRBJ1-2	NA	TGTGCCAGTGGACGACAGGGGGATTATGGCTACACCTTC	CASGRQGDYGYTF
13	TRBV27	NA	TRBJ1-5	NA	TGTGCCAGCAGTCCGCGACGCGGACAGCCCCAGCATTTT	CASSPRRGQPQHF
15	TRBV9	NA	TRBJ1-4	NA	TGTGCCAGCAGCGTAGACGGGGGGTCGGGGGAAAAACTGTTTTTT	CASSVDGGSGEKLFF
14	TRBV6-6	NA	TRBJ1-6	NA	TGTGCCAGCAGTTACAAGGGGGATAATTCACCCCTCCACTTT	CASSYKGDNSPLHF
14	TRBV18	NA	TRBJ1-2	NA	TGTGCCAGCTCACCCCCAACAGGGTACTATGGCTACACCTTC	CASSPPTGYYGYTF
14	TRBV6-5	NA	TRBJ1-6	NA	TGTGCCAGCAGACCCCGGGGAGGGGGTTCACCCCTCCACTTT	CASRPRGGGSPLHF
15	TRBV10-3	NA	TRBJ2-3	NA	TGTGCCATCAGTGATCGGGCGGGGAACACAGATACGCAGTATTTT	CAISDRAGNTDTQYF
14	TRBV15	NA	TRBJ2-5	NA	TGTGCCACCAGCAGAGGACAGACCCGGGAGACCCAGTACTTC	CATSRGQTRETQYF
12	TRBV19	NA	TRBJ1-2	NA	TGTGCCACCACAGGCGGGGGACAAAGCTACACCTTC	CATTGGGQSYTF
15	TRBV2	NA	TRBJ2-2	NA	TGTGCCAGCAGTGGAGTAGCGCCGAACACCGGGGAGCTGTTTTTT	CASSGVAPNTGELFF
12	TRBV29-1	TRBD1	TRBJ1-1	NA	TGCAGCGTTGAAGCTAGCGGGACAGCGGTCCTCTTT	CSVEASGTAVLF
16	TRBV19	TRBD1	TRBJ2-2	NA	TGTGCCAGTAGTCCACTGACAGGGGTTAACACCGGGGAGCTGTTTTTT	CASSPLTGVNTGELFF
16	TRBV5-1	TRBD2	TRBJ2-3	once	TGCGCCAGCAGCTACGCTAGCGGGAGGGGTACAGATACGCAGTATTTT	CASSYASGRGTDTQYF
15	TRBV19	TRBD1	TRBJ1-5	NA	TGTGCCAGTAGTATGGCCAGGGGGCTCAATCAGCCCCAGCATTTT	CASSMARGLNQPQHF
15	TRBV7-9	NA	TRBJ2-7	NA	TGTTCCAGCAGCTCAGGCGACAGAGTCTCCTACGAGCAGTACTTC	CSSSSGDRVSYEQYF
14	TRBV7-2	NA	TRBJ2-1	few	TGTGCCAGCAGCAAAGGCTGGGGAGTCGATGAGCAGTTCTTC	CASSKGWGVDEQFF
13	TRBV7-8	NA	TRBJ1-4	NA	TGTGCCAGCAGTTCTCACAGGGAAGAAAAACTGTTTTTT	CASSSHREEKLFF
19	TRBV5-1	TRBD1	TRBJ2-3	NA	TGCGCCAGCAGCTCGCCTCGGGGTCTCGGACAGGAACCCACAGATACGCAGTATTTT	CASSSPRGLGQEPTDTQYF
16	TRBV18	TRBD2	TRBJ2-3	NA	TGTGCCAGCTCACCACGCCGGGGGGGATTCACAGATACGCAGTATTTT	CASSPRRGGFTDTQYF
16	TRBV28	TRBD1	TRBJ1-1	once	TGTGCCAGCAGTTCCGGACAGGGTAGGCGGAGCACTGAAGCTTTCTTT	CASSSGQGRRSTEAFF
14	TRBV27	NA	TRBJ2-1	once	TGTGCTACAGCCCGAGGGATTCAGTACAATGAGCAGTTCTTC	CATARGIQYNEQFF
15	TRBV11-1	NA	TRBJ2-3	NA	TGTGCCAGCAGCTTAATGGGGACACCGGGAGATACGCAGTATTTT	CASSLMGTPGDTQYF
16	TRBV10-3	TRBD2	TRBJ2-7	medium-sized	TGTGCCATCAGTGCCCAAACTAGCGGGCTCTCCTACGAGCAGTACTTC	CAISAQTSGLSYEQYF
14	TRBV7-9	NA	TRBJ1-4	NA	TGTGCCAGCAGCAAGTCAGGAGGTAATGAAAAACTGTTTTTT	CASSKSGGNEKLFF
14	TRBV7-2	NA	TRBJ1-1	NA	TGTGCCAGCAGCTTCGGGGGGCTGAACACTGAAGCTTTCTTT	CASSFGGLNTEAFF
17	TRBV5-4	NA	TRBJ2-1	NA	TGTGCCAGCAGCAGCGGATCAGGGGGAGGCTCCTACAATGAGCAGTTCTTC	CASSSGSGGGSYNEQFF
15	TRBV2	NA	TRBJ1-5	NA	TGTGCCAGCAGCCTCTCGGGGGTTCTAAATCAGCCCCAGCATTTT	CASSLSGVLNQPQHF
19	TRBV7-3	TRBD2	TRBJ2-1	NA	TGTGCCAGCAGCTCACTCCCCGGGCCGGGACTAGCGGGAGGGGGGGAGCAGTTCTTC	CASSSLPGPGLAGGGEQFF
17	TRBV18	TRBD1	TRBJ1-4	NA	TGTGCCAGCTCACAGGGACAGGGGGCGCATACTAATGAAAAACTGTTTTTT	CASSQGQGAHTNEKLFF
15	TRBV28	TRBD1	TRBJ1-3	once	TGTGCGGGGGCTGACAGGGACCAAGGTGGAAACACCATATATTTT	CAGADRDQGGNTIYF
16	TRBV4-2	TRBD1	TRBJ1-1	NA	TGTGCCAGCAGCCAAGGGACAGGGACGGAGAACACTGAAGCTTTCTTT	CASSQGTGTENTEAFF
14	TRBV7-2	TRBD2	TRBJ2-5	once	TGTGCCAGCAGCTTAGTGCTAGCGGGACTGGAGCAGTACTTC	CASSLVLAGLEQYF
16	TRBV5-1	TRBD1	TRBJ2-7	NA	TGCGCCAGCAGCTCGGGACAGGGGTCCCACTCCTACGAGCAGTACTTC	CASSSGQGSHSYEQYF
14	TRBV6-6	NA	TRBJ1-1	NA	TGTGCCAGCAGTCAGACAGCTCCGAACACTGAAGCTTTCTTT	CASSQTAPNTEAFF
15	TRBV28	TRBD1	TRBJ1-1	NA	TGTGCCAGCCAGTCCCGCGACAGGGTTTCCTCTGAAGCTTTCTTT	CASQSRDRVSSEAFF
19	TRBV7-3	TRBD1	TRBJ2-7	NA	TGTGCCAGCAGCCGCATTATATTCTCCGCCCGGGACAGGGTCCACGAGCAGTACTTC	CASSRIIFSARDRVHEQYF
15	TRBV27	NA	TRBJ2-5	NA	TGTGCCAGCAGTTCTGTTCAGGGTCGGCAAGAGACCCAGTACTTC	CASSSVQGRQETQYF
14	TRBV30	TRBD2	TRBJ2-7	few	TGTGCCTGGAGTGTACGGGGGGGCAAGTGGGAGCAGTACTTC	CAWSVRGGKWEQYF
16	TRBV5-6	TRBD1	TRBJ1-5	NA	TGTGCCAGCAGCCCCGGATGGGCAGGGGGCGATCAGCCCCAGCATTTT	CASSPGWAGGDQPQHF